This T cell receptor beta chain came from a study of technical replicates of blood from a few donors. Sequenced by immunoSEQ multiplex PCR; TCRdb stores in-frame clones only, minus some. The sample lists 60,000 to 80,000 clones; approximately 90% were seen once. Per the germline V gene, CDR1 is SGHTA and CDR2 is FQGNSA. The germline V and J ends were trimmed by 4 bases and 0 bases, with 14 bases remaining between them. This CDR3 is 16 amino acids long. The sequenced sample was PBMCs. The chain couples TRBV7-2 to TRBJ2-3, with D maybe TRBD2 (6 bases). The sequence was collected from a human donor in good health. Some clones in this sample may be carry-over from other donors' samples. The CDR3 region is CASSSPERGSTDTQYF. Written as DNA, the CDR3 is TGTGCCAGCAGCTCCCCCGAACGGGGGAGCACAGATACGCAGTATTTT. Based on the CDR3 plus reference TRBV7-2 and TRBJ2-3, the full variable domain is GAGVSQSPSNKVTEKGKDVELRCDPISGHTALYWYRQSLGQGLEFLIYFQGNSAPDKSGLPSDRFSAERTGGSVSTLTIQRTQQEDSAVYLCASSSPERGSTDTQYFGPGTRLTVL.